Included here is one T cell receptor (beta chain) sequence, with context. There are 19 residues in the CDR3. Trimming took 4 bases from V and 4 from J, leaving 30 bases between them. Germline-derived CDR1 and CDR2 are DFQATT and SNEGSKA (reference sequence). Unique molecular identifiers were incorporated when the TCRbeta library was constructed. TCRdb re-called the PCR reads through MiXCR, storing one row per CDR3 protein. The sample yields some 530,000 distinct CDR3 sequences, approximately 13% seen once. This entry comes from a study of T-cell reconstitution after alpha-beta-depleted transplantation in children.

The receptor comes from a human donor who donated a stem cell graft to a child with combined immunodeficiency. The chain recombines TRBV20-1 with TRBJ2-3; D is tentatively TRBD1 or TRBD2 (7 bases each). Sequenced here: PBMCs from the stem cell graft donor, sampled from the stem cell graft. CDR3 bases: TGCAGTGCTACCGGGACAGACATAGCGGGTGAAATAGGCCCAGATACGCAGTATTTT. It specifies CSATGTDIAGEIGPDTQYF.